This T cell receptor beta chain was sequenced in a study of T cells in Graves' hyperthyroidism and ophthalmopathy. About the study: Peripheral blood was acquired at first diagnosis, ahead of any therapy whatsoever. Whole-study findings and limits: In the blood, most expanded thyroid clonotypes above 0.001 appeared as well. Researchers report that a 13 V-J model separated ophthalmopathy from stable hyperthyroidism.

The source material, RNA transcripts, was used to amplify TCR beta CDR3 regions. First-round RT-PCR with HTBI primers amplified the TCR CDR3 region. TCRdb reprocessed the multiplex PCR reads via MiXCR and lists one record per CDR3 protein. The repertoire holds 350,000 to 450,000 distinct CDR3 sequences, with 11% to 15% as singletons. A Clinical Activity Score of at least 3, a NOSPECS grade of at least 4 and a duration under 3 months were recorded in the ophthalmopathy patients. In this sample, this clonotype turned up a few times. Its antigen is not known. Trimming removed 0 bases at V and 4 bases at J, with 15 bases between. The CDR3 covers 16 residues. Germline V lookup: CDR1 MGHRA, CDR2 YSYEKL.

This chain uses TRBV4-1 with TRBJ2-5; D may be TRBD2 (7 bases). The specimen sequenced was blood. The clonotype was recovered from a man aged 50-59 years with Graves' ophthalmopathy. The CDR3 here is CASSQDGGGGGETQYF. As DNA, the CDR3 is TGCGCCAGCAGCCAAGATGGTGGGGGAGGGGGAGAGACCCAGTACTTC.